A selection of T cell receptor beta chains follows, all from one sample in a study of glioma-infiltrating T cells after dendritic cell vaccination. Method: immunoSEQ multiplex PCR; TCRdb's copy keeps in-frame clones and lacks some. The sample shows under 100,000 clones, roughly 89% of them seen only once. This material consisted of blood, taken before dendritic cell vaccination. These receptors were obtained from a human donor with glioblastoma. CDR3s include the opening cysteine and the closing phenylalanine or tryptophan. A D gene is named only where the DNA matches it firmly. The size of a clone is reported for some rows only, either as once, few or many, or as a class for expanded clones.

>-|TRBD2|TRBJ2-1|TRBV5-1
CASRGSRTSGRASLNNEQFF
TGCGCCAGCAGGGGAAGTCGGACTAGCGGGAGGGCCTCGTTGAACAATGAGCAGTTCTTC
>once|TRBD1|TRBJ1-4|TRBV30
CAWSVRQGAEKLFF
TGTGCCTGGAGTGTCCGACAGGGGGCTGAAAAACTGTTTTTT
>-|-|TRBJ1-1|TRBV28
CATNRAGPMNTEAFF
TGTGCCACCAACAGGGCCGGGCCTATGAACACTGAAGCTTTCTTT
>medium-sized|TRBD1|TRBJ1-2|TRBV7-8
CASSLGQGHGYTF
TGTGCCAGCAGCTTAGGACAGGGGCATGGCTACACCTTC
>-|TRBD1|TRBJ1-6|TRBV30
CAWSVGTARTNSPLHF
TGTGCCTGGAGTGTTGGGACAGCCCGAACTAATTCCCCCCTCCACTTT
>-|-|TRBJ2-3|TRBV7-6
CASSGRTDTQYF
TGTGCCAGCAGTGGGCGTACAGATACGCAGTATTTT
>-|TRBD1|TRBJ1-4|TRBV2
CASSGRDSATNEKLFF
TGTGCCAGCAGTGGCCGGGACAGTGCAACTAATGAAAAACTGTTTTTT
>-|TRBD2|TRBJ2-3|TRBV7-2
CARSGLAGTDTQYF
TGTGCCAGATCGGGACTAGCTGGGACAGATACGCAGTATTTT
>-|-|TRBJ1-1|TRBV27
CASSFTRNTEAFF
TGTGCCAGCAGTTTCACCAGGAACACTGAAGCTTTCTTT
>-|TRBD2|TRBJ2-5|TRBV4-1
CASSRTGTSTETQYF
TGCGCCAGCAGCCGGACCGGGACTAGCACGGAGACCCAGTACTTC
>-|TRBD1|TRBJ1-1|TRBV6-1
CASSARQGGDTEAFF
TGTGCCAGCAGTGCTAGACAGGGGGGGGACACTGAAGCTTTCTTT
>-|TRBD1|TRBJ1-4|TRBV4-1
CASSPGQGADFATNEKLFF
TGCGCCAGCAGCCCGGGACAGGGGGCCGACTTTGCAACTAATGAAAAACTGTTTTTT
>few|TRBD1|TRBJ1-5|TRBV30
CAWSAGTGNQPQHF
TGTGCCTGGAGTGCTGGGACAGGGAATCAGCCCCAGCATTTT
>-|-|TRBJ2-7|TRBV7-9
CASSLRDGLDEQYF
TGTGCCAGCAGCTTGCGGGACGGACTTGACGAGCAGTACTTC
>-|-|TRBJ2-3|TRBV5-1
CASSQEGTPENGDTQYF
TGCGCCAGCAGCCAGGAAGGGACTCCCGAAAATGGGGATACGCAGTATTTT
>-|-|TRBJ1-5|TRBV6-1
CASSRQGNQPQHF
TGTGCCAGCAGTCGGCAGGGCAATCAGCCCCAGCATTTT
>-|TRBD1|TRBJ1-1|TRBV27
CASSYGTENTEAFF
TGTGCCAGCAGTTACGGGACAGAGAACACTGAAGCTTTCTTT
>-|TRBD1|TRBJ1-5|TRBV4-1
CASSKTLGTGAIANQPQHF
TGCGCCAGCAGCAAAACTCTGGGGACAGGAGCTATCGCAAATCAGCCCCAGCATTTT
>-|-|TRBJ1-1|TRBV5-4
CASSSGMEGRTEAFF
TGTGCCAGCAGCTCTGGTATGGAGGGTCGGACTGAAGCTTTCTTT
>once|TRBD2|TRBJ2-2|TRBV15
CATSTRFVAGAGTGELFF
TGTGCCACCAGCACCCGGTTCGTAGCGGGAGCAGGCACCGGGGAGCTGTTTTTT
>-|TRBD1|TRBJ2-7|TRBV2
CASSAGTGGYEQYF
TGTGCCAGCAGTGCCGGGACAGGGGGCTACGAGCAGTACTTC
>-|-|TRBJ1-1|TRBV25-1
CASSEGGAPNTEAFF
TGTGCCAGCAGTGAGGGAGGGGCACCGAACACTGAAGCTTTCTTT
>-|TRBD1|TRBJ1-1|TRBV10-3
CAIQETGTNTEAFF
TGTGCCATCCAGGAGACAGGGACGAACACTGAAGCTTTCTTT
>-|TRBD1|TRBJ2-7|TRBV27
CARRDRGTYEQYF
TGTGCCAGGCGGGACAGGGGAACCTACGAGCAGTACTTC
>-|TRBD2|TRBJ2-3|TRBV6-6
CATNPQGLERTDTQYF
TGTGCCACCAATCCCCAGGGACTAGAAAGGACAGATACGCAGTATTTT
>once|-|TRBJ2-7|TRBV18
CASSPEGEQYF
TGTGCCAGCTCACCAGAGGGCGAGCAGTACTTC
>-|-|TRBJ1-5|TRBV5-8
CASSLFRSLSNQPQHF
TGTGCCAGCAGCTTATTTCGCAGTCTGAGCAATCAGCCCCAGCATTTT
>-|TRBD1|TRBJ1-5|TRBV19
CASSIDPGGDQPQHF
TGTGCCAGTAGTATTGACCCAGGGGGAGATCAGCCCCAGCATTTT
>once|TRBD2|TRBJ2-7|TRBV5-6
CASSLQGRGVTYEQYF
TGTGCCAGCAGCTTGCAGGGTCGGGGGGTAACCTACGAGCAGTACTTC
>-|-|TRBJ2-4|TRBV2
CASRGLQGKNIQYF
TGTGCCAGCAGGGGACTCCAGGGCAAAAACATTCAGTACTTC
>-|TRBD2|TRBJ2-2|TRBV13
CASSLLGRREEDTGELFF
TGTGCCAGCAGCTTATTAGGTAGGCGGGAGGAGGACACCGGGGAGCTGTTTTTT
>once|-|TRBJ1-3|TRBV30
CAWSVGQGNTIYF
TGTGCCTGGAGTGTGGGGCAGGGAAACACCATATATTTT
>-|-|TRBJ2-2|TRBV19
CASRRVTGELFF
TGTGCCAGTAGACGGGTCACCGGGGAGCTGTTTTTT
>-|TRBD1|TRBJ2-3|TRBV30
CAWSRTGDTQYF
TGTGCCTGGAGTAGGACAGGAGATACGCAGTATTTT
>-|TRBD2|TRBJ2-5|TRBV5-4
CASSSSGGAGGETQYF
TGTGCCAGCAGCTCTAGCGGGGGGGCCGGGGGAGAGACCCAGTACTTC
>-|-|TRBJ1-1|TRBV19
CASSIVGGTTEAFF
TGTGCCAGTAGTATAGTGGGGGGAACGACTGAAGCTTTCTTT
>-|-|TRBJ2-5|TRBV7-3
CASSLGGASETQYF
TGTGCCAGCAGCTTAGGTGGGGCCTCGGAGACCCAGTACTTC
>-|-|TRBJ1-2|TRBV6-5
CASSPDIYYGYTF
TGTGCCAGCAGCCCGGACATATACTATGGCTACACCTTC
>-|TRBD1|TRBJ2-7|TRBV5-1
CASKTGTGGYEQYF
TGCGCCAGCAAAACAGGGACAGGGGGCTACGAGCAGTACTTC
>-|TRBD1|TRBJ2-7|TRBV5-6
CASSSQQGARYEQYF
TGTGCCAGCAGTTCCCAACAGGGGGCTAGGTACGAGCAGTACTTC
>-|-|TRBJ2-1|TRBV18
CASSPRGPHNEQFF
TGTGCCAGCTCACCACGGGGCCCCCACAATGAGCAGTTCTTC
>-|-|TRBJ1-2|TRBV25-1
CASSETRQGDGYTF
TGTGCCAGCAGTGAAACAAGGCAGGGCGATGGCTACACCTTC